This T cell receptor (beta chain) was profiled in a study of blood T cells in healthy people across ages. This clonotype occurred many times. PCR was performed a second time for roughly 7 to 11 cycles using a sample-barcoded 5' primer and a J-beta primer mix. Each cDNA molecule was tagged by a template-switch adaptor with 12 random nucleotides. Each CDR3 protein gets one entry after TCRdb re-called the 5' RACE reads with MiXCR. The sample has over 300,000 distinct CDR3 sequences, about half seen once. The sequenced material came from blood. This sequence originates from a man between 60 and 70 years old in good health.

The CDR3 nucleotides are TGTGCCAGCAGTTTATCGTGGCTAGCGGTGTATGAGCAGTTCTTC. This sequence encodes CASSLSWLAVYEQFF. The chain is built from TRBV27 and TRBJ2-1; 7 nucleotides line up with TRBD2. The CDR3 covers 15 residues. V gave up 0 bases and J gave up 8 bases; unmatched junction bases: 7. Germline assignment: CDR1 MNHEY and CDR2 SMNVEV (reference sequence).